What follows are 29 T cell receptor beta chains derived from one specimen sequenced in a study of T cell changes during pregnancy in multiple sclerosis. Here immunoSEQ multiplex PCR was the method, and the copy in TCRdb shows in-frame clones only, minus some. The profile shows about 69,000 clones, about 92% of them singletons. Sample: peripheral blood, taken in the third trimester of pregnancy. The receptors derive from a female donor in good health, enrolled as a control in a pregnancy study.

The CDR3 sequence is CASSGWTGGQVRDTQYF. The CDR3, as DNA: TGTGCCAGCAGTGGATGGACAGGGGGCCAGGTCCGAGATACGCAGTATTTT. The gene calls are TRBV27 and TRBJ2-3, with 11 positions matching TRBD1. The CDR3 loop spans 17 amino acids. Unmatched junction bases numbered 12, after V lost 5 bases and J lost 5 bases. Germline V gives CDR1 MNHEY, CDR2 SMNVEV (reference sequence).

The chain couples TRBV7-9 to TRBJ2-2, with 11 positions matching TRBD2. V was clipped by 4 bases and J by 0 bases; unmatched bases: 7. This CDR3 has 18 residues. Germline values: CDR1 SEHNR, CDR2 FQNEAQ (reference sequence). The DNA for the CDR3 is TGTGCCAGCAGCTATAGCGGGGGGGGACTCGCGAACACCGGGGAGCTGTTTTTT. As protein: CASSYSGGGLANTGELFF.

The chain joins TRBV9 to TRBJ2-7; TRBD1 matches 7 bases. The CDR3 totals 14 residues. Germline V gene data show CDR1 as SGDLS and CDR2 as YYNGEE. J lost 12 bases, V lost 4 bases, and 16 bases had no gene match. In DNA, the CDR3 is TGTGCCAGCAGCCTAACAGGAGGACAGGAGCCCTCGTACTTC. Translating gives CASSLTGGQEPSYF.

The chain carries TRBV18 and TRBJ2-7; unclear D gene. Between the trimmed V and J ends, which lost 3 bases and 2 bases, there was a span of 11 bases. CDR3 length: 14 amino acids. Germline V gene data show CDR1 as KGHSH and CDR2 as LQKENI. The CDR3, as DNA: TGTGCCAGCTCACCGTATACCGAGGCCTACGAGCAGTACTTC. It yields the protein CASSPYTEAYEQYF.

The CDR3 here is CASSIDLLAGSTDTQYF. CDR3 DNA sequence: TGTGCCAGTAGTATAGATTTACTAGCGGGTAGCACAGATACGCAGTATTTT. The genes are TRBV19 and TRBJ2-3, with 9 bases lining up with TRBD2. Germline loops: CDR1 LNHDA, CDR2 SQIVND (reference sequence). Trimming removed 0 bases from V and 0 bases from J; junction bases left unmatched: 4. The CDR3 totals 17 residues.

The J gene is TRBJ2-7, the V gene TRBV7-6; D is possibly TRBD1 (6 bases). Germline CDR1 is SGHVS and CDR2 is FNYEAQ. V lost 4 bases and J 3 bases, leaving 10 bases between the germline ends. The CDR3 totals 13 residues. The CDR3 nucleotides read TGTGCCAGCAGCTCGGAGACAGGCTACGAGCAGTACTTC. Protein sequence: CASSSETGYEQYF.

The chain links TRBV5-1 to TRBJ2-1; 16 positions match TRBD2. The CDR3 runs to 16 residues. The germline V gene has CDR1 SGHRS and CDR2 YFSETQ. J gave up 8 bases and V 5 bases, and 7 bases lay outside the gene matches. CDR3 protein: CASSLAGLAGGHEQFF. The CDR3 bases are TGCGCCAGCAGTCTGGCGGGACTAGCGGGGGGGCATGAGCAGTTCTTC.

The chain uses TRBV5-4 and TRBJ2-1; D perhaps matches TRBD2 (6 bases). The germline V gene has CDR1 SGHNT and CDR2 YYREEE (reference sequence). Trimming took 0 bases from V and 6 from J, leaving 16 bases between them. The CDR3 sequence is 16 residues long. CDR3 amino acids: CASSLGGDGSFNEQFF. CDR3 coding DNA: TGTGCCAGCAGCTTGGGTGGGGACGGGAGTTTCAATGAGCAGTTCTTC.

The V and J genes are TRBV5-6 and TRBJ2-7; 8 bases align to TRBD2. Germline CDR1 and CDR2: SGHDT and YYEEEE. The CDR3 spans 16 residues. V lost 3 bases to trimming and J lost 9 bases; unmatched junction nucleotides: 17. The CDR3 DNA reads TGTGCCAGCAGCTGGGATGTACTAGCGGCCCCAGGTGGGCAGTACTTC. Its protein is CASSWDVLAAPGGQYF.

This chain connects TRBV6-5 to TRBJ2-7; 9 nucleotides align to TRBD2. This CDR3 contains 12 residues. Germline V gene sequence: CDR1 MNHEY, CDR2 SVGAGI. V dropped 5 bases and J dropped 6; count of bases not matched to a gene: 2. The CDR3 DNA follows: TGTGCCAGCAGTAGCGGGGGGTTCGAGCAGTACTTC. This gives the protein CASSSGGFEQYF.

V gene TRBV15 combines with J gene TRBJ2-1; 10 bases match TRBD2. Germline V gene sequence: CDR1 LNHNV, CDR2 YYDKDF (reference sequence). The CDR3 extends over 17 amino acids. V was pared by 1 base and J by 4 bases, with 7 bases of the junction left unmatched. CDR3 protein: CATSRVPRAGGYNEQFF. In DNA, the CDR3 is TGTGCCACCAGCAGAGTCCCCAGAGCGGGGGGGTACAATGAGCAGTTCTTC.

The rearrangement uses TRBV7-9 and TRBJ2-2; D may be TRBD2 (6 bases). The CDR3 loop spans 14 amino acids. V dropped 8 bases and J dropped 0 bases, with 10 bases sitting between them. Germline V gene data show CDR1 as SEHNR and CDR2 as FQNEAQ (reference sequence). The CDR3 protein is CASLAGSNTGELFF. The DNA for the CDR3 is TGTGCCAGCCTGGCGGGATCGAACACCGGGGAGCTGTTTTTT.

This rearrangement joins TRBV30 to TRBJ2-2, with TRBD2 matching 7 bases. This CDR3 is built from 13 residues. The V gene's germline CDR1 is GTSNPN and CDR2 SVGIG (reference sequence). J lost 5 bases, V lost 5 bases, and 5 bases had no gene match. CDR3 sequence reads: CAWWTRATGELFF. CDR3 nucleotide sequence: TGTGCCTGGTGGACTAGGGCGACCGGGGAGCTGTTTTTT. Drawing the rest from reference TRBV30 and TRBJ2-2, the complete variable domain is SQTIHQWPATLVQPVGSPLSLECTVEGTSNPNLYWYRQAAGRGLQLLFYSVGIGQISSEVPQNLSASRPQDRQFILSSKKLLLSDSGFYLCAWWTRATGELFFGEGSRLTVL.

The rearrangement links TRBV27 to TRBJ2-5; 9 positions agree with TRBD2. The germline gives CDR1 MNHEY, CDR2 SMNVEV (reference sequence). The J segment lost 2 bases and the V segment lost 3 bases, leaving 7 bases of the junction unmatched. The CDR3 has 16 residues. The CDR3 nucleotides are TGTGCCAGCAGTTTGGAGAAGACTAGCGGACAAGAGACCCAGTACTTC. Residues: CASSLEKTSGQETQYF.

This chain's CDR3 is CASSVAAGGGDTQYF. The CDR3 region has the DNA TGTGCCAGCAGCGTAGCGGCGGGAGGCGGAGATACGCAGTATTTT. The rearrangement joins TRBV9 to TRBJ2-3, with TRBD2 matching 8 bases. The junction had 5 bases not matched to a gene; V was cut back by 0 bases and J by 5 bases. Germline V gene sequence: CDR1 SGDLS, CDR2 YYNGEE. This CDR3 has 15 amino acids.

A remark on this clone: At the DNA level, this CDR3 is encoded by other sequences in the same sample as well. The chain joins TRBV19 to TRBJ1-5, with D perhaps TRBD1 (6 bases). CDR3 size: 14 residues. V shed 6 bases and J shed 0 bases, with 9 bases lying between them. Per the germline V gene, CDR1 is LNHDA and CDR2 is SQIVND (reference sequence). CDR3 DNA: TGTGCCAGTAGGCAGGGGTATAGCAATCAGCCCCAGCATTTT. The encoded protein is CASRQGYSNQPQHF.

The chain has TRBV7-9 and TRBJ2-1, with TRBD2 identical over 10 bases. The CDR3 length is 15 residues. Germline assignment: CDR1 SEHNR and CDR2 FQNEAQ (reference sequence). J gave up 2 bases and V 3 bases, and 1 base lay outside the gene matches. The CDR3 bases are TGTGCCAGCAGCTTTACTAGCGGGACCTACAATGAGCAGTTCTTC. Encoded protein: CASSFTSGTYNEQFF.

This sequence joins TRBV16 and TRBJ2-2; possibly TRBD2 for D (5 bases). The CDR3 is 16 amino acids. Per germline, CDR1 KGHSY and CDR2 FQNENV. Trimming took 0 bases from V and 6 from J, leaving 14 bases between them. For the CDR3, the DNA is TGTGCCAGCAGCCAATCGGGTGAGGGTCGCGCCGGGGAGCTGTTTTTT. Protein sequence: CASSQSGEGRAGELFF. The full variable domain, completed using reference TRBV16 and TRBJ2-2, is GEEVAQTPKHLVRGEGQKAKLYCAPIKGHSYVFWYQQVLKNEFKFLISFQNENVFDETGMPKERFSAKCLPNSPCSLEIQATKLEDSAVYFCASSQSGEGRAGELFFGEGSRLTVL.

The V call is TRBV7-2, the J call TRBJ2-3; D may be TRBD2 (5 bases). The CDR3 loop spans 15 amino acids. Germline-derived CDR1 and CDR2 are SGHTA and FQGNSA. V was shortened by 5 bases and J by 2 bases, with 14 bases between the two germline ends. CDR3 region: CASSPTGWDTDTQYF. CDR3 bases: TGTGCCAGCAGCCCGACGGGATGGGACACAGATACGCAGTATTTT. The full variable domain, its missing parts supplied by reference TRBV7-2 and TRBJ2-3, is GAGVSQSPSNKVTEKGKDVELRCDPISGHTALYWYRQSLGQGLEFLIYFQGNSAPDKSGLPSDRFSAERTGGSVSTLTIQRTQQEDSAVYLCASSPTGWDTDTQYFGPGTRLTVL.

This sequence joins TRBV7-9 and TRBJ2-1, with 7 bases aligning to TRBD2. The CDR3 has 15 residues. Germline V gives CDR1 SEHNR, CDR2 FQNEAQ (reference sequence). V was pared by 3 bases and J by 8 bases, with 10 bases of the junction left unmatched. CDR3 protein: CASSLGLSNADEQFF. DNA for the CDR3: TGTGCCAGCAGCTTGGGACTATCCAACGCCGATGAGCAGTTCTTC. Based on the CDR3 plus reference TRBV7-9 and TRBJ2-1, the full variable domain is DTGVSQNPRHKITKRGQNVTFRCDPISEHNRLYWYRQTLGQGPEFLTYFQNEAQLEKSRLLSDRFSAERPKGSFSTLEIQRTEQGDSAMYLCASSLGLSNADEQFFGPGTRLTVL.

The rearrangement joins TRBV9 to TRBJ2-5; no reliable D call. V dropped 0 bases and J dropped 3 bases, with 9 bases sitting between them. The CDR3 spans 14 residues. In germline, CDR1 is SGDLS, CDR2 YYNGEE. DNA of the CDR3: TGTGCCAGCAGCGTAGAAATGGCTGAAGAGACCCAGTACTTC. Its protein product is CASSVEMAEETQYF. Drawing the rest from reference TRBV9 and TRBJ2-5, the complete variable domain is DSGVTQTPKHLITATGQRVTLRCSPRSGDLSVYWYQQSLDQGLQFLIQYYNGEERAKGNILERFSAQQFPDLHSELNLSSLELGDSALYFCASSVEMAEETQYFGPGTRLLVL.

This clone was recorded once. This sequence joins TRBV18 and TRBJ2-5; tentatively, D is TRBD2 (5 bases). There are 17 residues in the CDR3. Trimming pared 4 bases from V and 3 bases from J, leaving 21 bases between. Germline V lookup: CDR1 KGHSH, CDR2 LQKENI. CDR3 DNA sequence: TGTGCCAGCTCACGCGTTCTAGAGGGAAGGTTAAAAGAGACCCAGTACTTC. Amino acid sequence: CASSRVLEGRLKETQYF.

This rearrangement joins TRBV7-2 to TRBJ1-5; D call uncertain. Germline V gene sequence: CDR1 SGHTA, CDR2 FQGNSA. This CDR3 comprises 14 residues. V shed 3 bases and J shed 2 bases, with 8 bases lying between them. The CDR3 region has the DNA TGTGCCAGCAGCTTTAGTGGAGGCAATCAGCCCCAGCATTTT. Protein product: CASSFSGGNQPQHF.

The rearrangement joins TRBV6-5 to TRBJ2-1; 8 bases align to TRBD2. J gave up 7 bases and V 8 bases, and 4 bases lay outside the gene matches. This CDR3 region has 12 residues. CDR1 and CDR2 from the germline V gene are MNHEY and SVGAGI. DNA for the CDR3: TGTGCCAGCTCACGGGGGGGAAATGAGCAGTTCTTC. Translating gives CASSRGGNEQFF.

This chain links TRBV13 with TRBJ1-2, with a tentative D call TRBD1 (6 bases). The CDR3 is 18 amino acids. Per germline, CDR1 PRHDT and CDR2 FYEKMQ (reference sequence). Trimming pared 2 bases from V and 1 base from J, leaving 20 bases between. CDR3 in amino acids: CASSLFGPTGMINYGYTF. CDR3 in DNA: TGTGCCAGCAGCTTATTTGGGCCCACAGGGATGATTAACTATGGCTACACCTTC.

V usage is TRBV5-6 and J usage is TRBJ2-2, with TRBD2 identical over 12 bases. The CDR3 has 17 residues. Unmatched junction bases numbered 8, after V lost 3 bases and J lost 5 bases. The germline CDR1 and CDR2 sequences are SGHDT and YYEEEE. As DNA, the CDR3 is TGTGCCAGCAGCTCCCGACTAGCGGGAGTTGGGACCGGGGAGCTGTTTTTT. It encodes CASSSRLAGVGTGELFF. The full variable domain, rest sourced from reference TRBV5-6 and TRBJ2-2, is DAGVTQSPTHLIKTRGQQVTLRCSPKSGHDTVSWYQQALGQGPQFIFQYYEEEERQRGNFPDRFSGHQFPNYSSELNVNALLLGDSALYLCASSSRLAGVGTGELFFGEGSRLTVL.

The V gene is TRBV4-2, the J gene TRBJ2-2, with a weak D call TRBD1 (5 bases). Germline V gene lookup returns CDR1 LGHNA and CDR2 YNFKEQ. This CDR3 spans 16 amino acids. V lost 1 base and J lost 4, with 13 bases in between. The CDR3: CASSQAEVGATGELFF. CDR3 in DNA: TGTGCCAGCAGCCAAGCTGAGGTTGGGGCCACCGGGGAGCTGTTTTTT.

This chain links TRBV21-1 with TRBJ2-3; the D call of TRBD1 is as the table states it, not checked on the DNA. TRBV21-1 is a pseudogene. This CDR3 has 17 amino acids. The CDR3: CASSKVGHQSSTDTQYF. CDR3 bases: TGTGCCAGCAGCAAAGTGGGACACCAATCTAGCACAGATACGCAGTATTTT.

The rearrangement uses TRBV25-1 and TRBJ2-7; 10 bases line up with TRBD2. This CDR3 spans 13 amino acids. Germline V gives CDR1 MGHDK, CDR2 SYGVNS. Trimming took 8 bases from V and 4 from J; bases not matched to a gene: 5. CDR3 sequence: CASGAGGRYEQYF. DNA of the CDR3: TGTGCCAGCGGAGCGGGAGGGCGTTACGAGCAGTACTTC.